This T cell receptor (beta chain) is drawn from a study of T-cell memory formation after mild COVID-19 (dated by TCRdb to the early 2020s). As for the study more broadly: TCR sequence clusters from the two donors were largely donor specific. In a couple of donors, T-cell clones that expanded and contracted after mild COVID-19 were followed by sequencing TCRalpha and TCRbeta repertoires longitudinally. The cohort comprised two young, previously healthy adult volunteers, one female and one male.

Regarding this clonotype: The target of this receptor is not known. Base qualities were left out, and no much larger clone turns up one base away.

Sequencing used an Illumina NovaSeq 6000. cDNA libraries for TCRalpha and TCRbeta were prepared by 5'RACE using constant-segment primers, with sample barcodes and unique molecular identifiers added. RNA was extracted from every sample with Trizol reagent. Libraries were amplified in two PCR steps, with a second sample barcode and Illumina TruSeq adapters added in the second step. Sequencing of the libraries was done on an Illumina NovaSeq, producing 2 x 150 bp paired-end reads. Under the source paper's analysis protocol: With migec v1.2.7, reads were demultiplexed and then collapsed into UMI-guided consensus sequences. Using mixcr v2.1.11, the UMI consensuses were aligned to TRA and TRB V and J templates and assembled into clonotypes. Clonotypes were classified as expanded or contracted when called significant by both edgeR and NoisET, with noise models trained on biological replicates. For edgeR calls, the thresholds were a false discovery rate-adjusted p below 0.01 and a log2 fold-change of 1. As an exploratory analysis of dynamics, PCA with hierarchical clustering was applied to max-normalized trajectories of the 1000 most abundant clonotypes. Separately sequenced CD4+ and CD8+ repertoires were used to assign the CD4 or CD8 phenotype of responding clones. Using fastp trimming at Q25 and MiXCR clonotype assembly, TCRdb reanalyzed the public sequencing data and kept in-frame beta chains. Merged by CDR3 protein, the rows form single entries marked with the most common genes and DNA. What appears here as the V and J calls and clone size reflects TCRdb's work, not the paper's. Across this sample there are about 190,000 distinct CDR3 sequences, with about 17% seen only once. 2% to 3% of the sample goes to the ten largest clones.

Ficoll-Paque density gradient centrifugation was used to isolate PBMCs. Overall study outcomes, separate from this receptor: The study covered only a couple of mild cases, and larger cohorts including severe cases with pre-infection samples were considered necessary. Clones that contracted from day 15 to 85 showed balanced CD4/CD8 phenotypes, whereas a second wave of clones that expanded from day 15 to 37 leaned towards CD4+. SARS-CoV-2 specificity was not confirmed for the second-wave clones peaking on day 37. Some responding clones were found in pre-infection memory, which suggests that pre-existing cross-reactive memory T cells took part in the SARS-CoV-2 response. Contracting CD4+ clones were located mainly in the CM and EM memory subsets, whereas CD8+ clones were found to be enriched in EMRA.

The germline V gene supplies CDR1 SNHLY and CDR2 FYNNEI. Taken from cysteine to phenylalanine, the CDR3 has 16 residues. The CDR3 DNA has 48 bases and is translated from base 1. V is shortened by 2 bases, J by 5 bases, and the region joining them spans 17 bases. The chain uses TRBV2 and TRBJ2-3; possibly the D gene is TRBD1, per 7 matching bases. The specimen was PBMCs or a T cell subset sorted from them (not recorded which). The sequence was obtained from an adult woman who had mild COVID-19 (a few samples of this study predate the infection). The sample titles of this study are shuffled in the database, so cell type and time point are left out; the donor was told from shared clones. Here is the DNA: TGTGCCAGCAGTGAAAGACAGGGAGGTTTGGGAGATACGCAGTATTTT. Its protein is CASSERQGGLGDTQYF.